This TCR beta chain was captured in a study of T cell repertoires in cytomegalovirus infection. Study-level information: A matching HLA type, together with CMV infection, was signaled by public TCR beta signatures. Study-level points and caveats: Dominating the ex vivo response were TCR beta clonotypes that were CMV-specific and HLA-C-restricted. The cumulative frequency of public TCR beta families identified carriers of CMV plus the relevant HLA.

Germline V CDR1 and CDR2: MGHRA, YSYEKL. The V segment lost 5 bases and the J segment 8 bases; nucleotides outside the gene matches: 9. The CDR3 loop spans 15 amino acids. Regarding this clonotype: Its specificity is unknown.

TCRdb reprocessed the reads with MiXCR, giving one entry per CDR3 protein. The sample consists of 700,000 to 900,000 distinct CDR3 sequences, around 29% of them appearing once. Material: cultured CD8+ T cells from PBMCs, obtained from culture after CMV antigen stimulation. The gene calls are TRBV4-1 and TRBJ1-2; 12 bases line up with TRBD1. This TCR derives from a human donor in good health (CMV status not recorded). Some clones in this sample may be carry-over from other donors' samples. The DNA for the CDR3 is TGCGCCAGCAGCGGCCCCGGGACAGGGGGCGTGGGCTACACCTTC. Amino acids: CASSGPGTGGVGYTF.